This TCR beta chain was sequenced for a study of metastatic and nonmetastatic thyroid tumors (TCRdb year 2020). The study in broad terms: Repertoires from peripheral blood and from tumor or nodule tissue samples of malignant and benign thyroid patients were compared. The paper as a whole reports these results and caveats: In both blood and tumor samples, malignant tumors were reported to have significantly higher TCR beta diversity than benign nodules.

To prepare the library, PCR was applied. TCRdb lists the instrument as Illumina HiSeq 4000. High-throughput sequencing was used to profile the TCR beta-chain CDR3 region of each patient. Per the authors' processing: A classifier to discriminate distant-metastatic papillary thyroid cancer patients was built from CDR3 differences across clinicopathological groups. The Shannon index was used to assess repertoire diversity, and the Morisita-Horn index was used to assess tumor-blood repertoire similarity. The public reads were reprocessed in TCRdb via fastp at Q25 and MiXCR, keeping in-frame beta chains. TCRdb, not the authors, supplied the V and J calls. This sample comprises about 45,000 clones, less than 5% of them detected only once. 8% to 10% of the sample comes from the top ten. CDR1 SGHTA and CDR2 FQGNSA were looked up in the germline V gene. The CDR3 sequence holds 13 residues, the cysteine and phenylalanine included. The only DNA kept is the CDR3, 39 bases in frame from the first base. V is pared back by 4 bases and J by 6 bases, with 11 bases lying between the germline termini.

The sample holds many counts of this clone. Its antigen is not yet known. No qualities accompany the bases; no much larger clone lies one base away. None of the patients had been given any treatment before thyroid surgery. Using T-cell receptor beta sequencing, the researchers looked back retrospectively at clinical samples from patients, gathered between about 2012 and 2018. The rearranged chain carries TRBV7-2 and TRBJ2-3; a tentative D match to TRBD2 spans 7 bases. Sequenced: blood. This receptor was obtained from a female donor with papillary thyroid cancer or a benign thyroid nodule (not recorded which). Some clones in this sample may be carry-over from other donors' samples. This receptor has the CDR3 CASSSKGGDTQYF. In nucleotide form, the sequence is TGTGCCAGCAGCTCTAAGGGGGGGGATACGCAGTATTTT.